This T cell receptor (beta chain) appears in the sequencing data of a study of blood T cell repertoires in COVID-19. Germline CDR1 is MNHEY and CDR2 is SVGAGI. CDR3 length: 15 amino acids. After removal of 2 bases from V and 2 bases from J, the junction contained 2 bases not matched to a gene. In the source study's methods: Reference gene primer amplification gave estimated nucleated cell counts. Clones were read by immunoSEQ multiplex PCR, and TCRdb kept only the in-frame ones, dropping some. The DNA was the basis for D and trimming; V, J and clone size are from that table. The table includes roughly 190,000 clones, about 95% detected once.

This receptor was identified in a man aged 25 to 40 with COVID-19, enrolled during active disease. The genes are TRBV6-5 and TRBJ2-2, with 7 bases matching TRBD2. The sequenced sample consisted of peripheral blood. DNA for the CDR3: TGTGCCAGCAGTTACCAGCGGGGTAACACCGGGGAGCTGTTTTTT. Translation: CASSYQRGNTGELFF.